The sequence of this TCR beta chain was determined in a study of T cell repertoires in cytomegalovirus infection. Study at large: CMV epitopes used comprised recently identified HLA-C-restricted ones and well-studied HLA-B-restricted ones. Shared public TCR beta signatures pointed to both CMV infection and a matching HLA type.

Points on this clonotype: Antigen unknown.

TCRdb itself ran the reads through MiXCR, one entry per CDR3 protein. The sample lists around 430,000 distinct CDR3 sequences, roughly 43% occurring once. The CDR3 length is 13 residues. V was clipped by 4 bases and J by 7 bases; unmatched bases: 3. CDR1 is SGHVS, CDR2 FQNEAQ, per germline. Study conclusions and caveats: Based on cumulative public TCR beta family frequency, carriers of CMV plus the relevant HLA were identified. There were HLA-C-restricted CMV-specific TCR beta clonotypes dominating the ex vivo response.

Sequences were derived from cultured PBMCs, sampled from culture after CMV antigen stimulation. The TCR was taken from a human donor in good health (CMV status not recorded). Some clones in this sample may be carry-over from other donors' samples. V is TRBV7-8 and J is TRBJ2-2; 7 bases map to TRBD1. The CDR3 nucleotides read TGTGCCAGCAGCTCGACAGGGTACGGGGAGCTGTTTTTT. Amino acids: CASSSTGYGELFF.